The T cell receptor (beta chain) described here comes from a study of chemoradiotherapy in HPV16-positive cancers. Notes on the study in general: During treatment, candidate HPV-specific clones and E7-related motifs expanded in tumor.

Sequenced by immunoSEQ multiplex PCR; TCRdb stores in-frame clones only, minus some. The sample yields about 36,000 clones, approximately 92% seen once. As concerns this clone: What it binds is not known.

This TCR was sampled from a human donor with HPV-associated anogenital cancer. The specimen was blood, collected from a patient who underwent chemoradiotherapy.

Here the CDR3 reads CAWSQRGRVTEAFF. CDR3 in DNA: TGTGCCTGGAGTCAGAGGGGTCGGGTCACTGAAGCTTTCTTT. The chain uses TRBV30 and TRBJ1-1; tentatively, D is TRBD1 (5 bases). V lost 2 bases to trimming and J lost 4 bases, with 14 bases between them. From germline, CDR1 is GTSNPN and CDR2 SVGIG (reference sequence). The CDR3 has 14 residues.